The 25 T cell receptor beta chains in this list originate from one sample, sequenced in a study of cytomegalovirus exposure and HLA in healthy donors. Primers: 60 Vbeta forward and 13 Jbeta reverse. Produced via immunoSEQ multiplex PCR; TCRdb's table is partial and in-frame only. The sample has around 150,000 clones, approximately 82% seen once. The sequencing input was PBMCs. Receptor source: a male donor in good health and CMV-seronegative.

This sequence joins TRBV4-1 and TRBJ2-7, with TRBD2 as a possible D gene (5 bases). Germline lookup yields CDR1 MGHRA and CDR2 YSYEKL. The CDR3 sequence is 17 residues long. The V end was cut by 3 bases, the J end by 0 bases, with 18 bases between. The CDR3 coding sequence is TGCGCCAGCAGCCACACCTGGCAGACGGGAAGCTCCTACGAGCAGTACTTC. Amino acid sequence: CASSHTWQTGSSYEQYF.

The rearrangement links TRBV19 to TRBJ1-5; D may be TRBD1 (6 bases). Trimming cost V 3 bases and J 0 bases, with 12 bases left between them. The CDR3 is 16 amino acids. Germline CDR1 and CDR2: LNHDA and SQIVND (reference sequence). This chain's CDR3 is CASSMGAYDSNQPQHF. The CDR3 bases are TGTGCCAGTAGTATGGGGGCATATGATAGCAATCAGCCCCAGCATTTT. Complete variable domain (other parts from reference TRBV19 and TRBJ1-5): DGGITQSPKYLFRKEGQNVTLSCEQNLNHDAMYWYRQDPGQGLRLIYYSQIVNDFQKGDIAEGYSVSREKKESFPLTVTSAQKNPTAFYLCASSMGAYDSNQPQHFGDGTRLSIL.

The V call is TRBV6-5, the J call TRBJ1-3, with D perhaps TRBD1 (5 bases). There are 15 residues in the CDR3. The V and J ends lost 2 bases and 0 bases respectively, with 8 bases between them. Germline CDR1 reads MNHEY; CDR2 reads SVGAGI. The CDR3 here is CASSYRQSSGNTIYF. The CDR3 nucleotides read TGTGCCAGCAGTTACCGACAGAGCTCTGGAAACACCATATATTTT.

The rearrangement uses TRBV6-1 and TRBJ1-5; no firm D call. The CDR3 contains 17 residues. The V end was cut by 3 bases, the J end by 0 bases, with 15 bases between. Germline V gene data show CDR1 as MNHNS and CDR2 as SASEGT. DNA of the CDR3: TGTGCCAGCAGTGAGTTCCCGTTGACACGTAGCAATCAGCCCCAGCATTTT. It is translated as CASSEFPLTRSNQPQHF.

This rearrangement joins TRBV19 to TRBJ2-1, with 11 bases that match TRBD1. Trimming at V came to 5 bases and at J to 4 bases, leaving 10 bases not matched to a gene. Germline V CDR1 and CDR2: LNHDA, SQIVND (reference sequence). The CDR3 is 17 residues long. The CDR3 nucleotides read TGTGCCAGTAGTCAACCCCCGGGACAGGGGGATTACAATGAGCAGTTCTTC. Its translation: CASSQPPGQGDYNEQFF.

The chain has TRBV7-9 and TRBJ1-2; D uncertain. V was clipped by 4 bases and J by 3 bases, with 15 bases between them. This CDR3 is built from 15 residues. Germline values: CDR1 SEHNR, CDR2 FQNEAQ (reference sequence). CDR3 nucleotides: TGTGCCAGCAGCTCCACGGGTTTCGAAGACTATGGCTACACCTTC. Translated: CASSSTGFEDYGYTF.

CDR3 in DNA: TGCGCCAGCAGCTTGGCAGTAGCGGGGGGAATAGATACGCAGTATTTT. It is translated as CASSLAVAGGIDTQYF. This chain uses TRBV5-1 with TRBJ2-3, with 10 bases fitting TRBD2. The CDR3 totals 16 residues. The trim removed 0 bases at V and 5 bases at J, leaving 6 bases unmatched. CDR1 is SGHRS, CDR2 YFSETQ, per germline.

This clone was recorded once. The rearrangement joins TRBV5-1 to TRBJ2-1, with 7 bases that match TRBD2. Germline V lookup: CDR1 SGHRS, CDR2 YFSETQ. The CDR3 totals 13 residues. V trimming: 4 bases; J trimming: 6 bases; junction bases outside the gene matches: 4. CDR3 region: CASSPGGGNEQFF. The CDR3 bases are TGCGCCAGCAGCCCTGGGGGGGGCAATGAGCAGTTCTTC.

The CDR3 region is CARTTANYGYTF. CDR3 in DNA: TGTGCCAGGACAACTGCTAACTATGGCTACACCTTC. The rearrangement uses TRBV2 and TRBJ1-2; D is unresolved. V lost 9 bases, J lost 0 bases, and 8 bases lay in between. Germline CDR1 reads SNHLY; CDR2 reads FYNNEI. CDR3 length: 12 residues. Supplemented by reference TRBV2 and TRBJ1-2, the full variable domain reads EPEVTQTPSHQVTQMGQEVILRCVPISNHLYFYWYRQILGQKVEFLVSFYNNEISEKSEIFDDQFSVERPDGSNFTLKIRSTKLEDSAMYFCARTTANYGYTFGSGTRLTVV.

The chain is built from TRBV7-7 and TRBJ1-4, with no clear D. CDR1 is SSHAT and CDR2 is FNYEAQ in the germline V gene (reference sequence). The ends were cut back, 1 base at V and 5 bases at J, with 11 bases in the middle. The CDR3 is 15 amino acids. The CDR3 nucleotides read TGTGCCAGCAGCTTAGGGCCCGCTCCGAATGAAAAACTGTTTTTT. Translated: CASSLGPAPNEKLFF.

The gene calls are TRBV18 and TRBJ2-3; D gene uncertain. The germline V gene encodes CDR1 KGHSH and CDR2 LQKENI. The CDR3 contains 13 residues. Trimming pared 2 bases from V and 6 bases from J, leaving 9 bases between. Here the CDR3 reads CASSPTNGDTQYF. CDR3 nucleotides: TGTGCCAGCTCACCAACGAACGGGGATACGCAGTATTTT.

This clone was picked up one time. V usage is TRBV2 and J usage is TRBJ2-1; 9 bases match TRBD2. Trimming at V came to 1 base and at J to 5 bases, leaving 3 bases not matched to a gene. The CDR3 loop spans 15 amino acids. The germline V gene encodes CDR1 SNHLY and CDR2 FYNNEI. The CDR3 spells CASSEGGLADNEQFF. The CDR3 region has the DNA TGTGCCAGCAGTGAAGGGGGACTAGCAGACAATGAGCAGTTCTTC.

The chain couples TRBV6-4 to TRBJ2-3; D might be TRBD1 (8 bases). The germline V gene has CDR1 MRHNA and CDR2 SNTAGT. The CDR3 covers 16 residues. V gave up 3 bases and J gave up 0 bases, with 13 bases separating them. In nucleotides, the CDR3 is TGTGCCAGCAGTGATCTACAGGGGGGGAGCACAGATACGCAGTATTTT. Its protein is CASSDLQGGSTDTQYF.

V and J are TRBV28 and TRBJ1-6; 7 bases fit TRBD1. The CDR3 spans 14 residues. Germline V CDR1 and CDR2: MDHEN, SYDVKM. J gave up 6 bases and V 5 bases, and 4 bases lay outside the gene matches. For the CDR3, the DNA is TGTGCCAGCAGTCTGACAGGGCCTAATTCACCCCTCCACTTT. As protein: CASSLTGPNSPLHF.

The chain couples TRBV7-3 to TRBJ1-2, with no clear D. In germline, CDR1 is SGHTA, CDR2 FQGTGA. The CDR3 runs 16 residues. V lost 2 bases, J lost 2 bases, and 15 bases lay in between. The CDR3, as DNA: TGTGCCAGCAGCTTAGCCGGGCCGGGAACAAACTATGGCTACACCTTC. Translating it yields CASSLAGPGTNYGYTF. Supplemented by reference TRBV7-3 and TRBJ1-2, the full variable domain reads GAGVSQTPSNKVTEKGKYVELRCDPISGHTALYWYRQSLGQGPEFLIYFQGTGAADDSGLPNDRFFAVRPEGSVSTLKIQRTERGDSAVYLCASSLAGPGTNYGYTFGSGTRLTVV.

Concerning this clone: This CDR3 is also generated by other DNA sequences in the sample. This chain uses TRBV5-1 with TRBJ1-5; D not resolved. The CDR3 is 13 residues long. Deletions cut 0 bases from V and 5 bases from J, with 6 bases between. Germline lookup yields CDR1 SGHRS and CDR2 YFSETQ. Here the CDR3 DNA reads TGCGCCAGCAGCTTGGTCGGAGATCAGCCCCAGCATTTT. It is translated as CASSLVGDQPQHF. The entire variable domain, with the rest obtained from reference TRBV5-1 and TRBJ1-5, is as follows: KAGVTQTPRYLIKTRGQQVTLSCSPISGHRSVSWYQQTPGQGLQFLFEYFSETQRNKGNFPGRFSGRQFSNSRSEMNVSTLELGDSALYLCASSLVGDQPQHFGDGTRLSIL.

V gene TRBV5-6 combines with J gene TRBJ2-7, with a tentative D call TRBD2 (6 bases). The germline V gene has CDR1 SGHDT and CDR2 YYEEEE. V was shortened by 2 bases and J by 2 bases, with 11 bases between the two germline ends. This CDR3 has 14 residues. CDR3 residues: CASSLRGITYEQYF. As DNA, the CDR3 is TGTGCCAGCAGCTTACGCGGGATTACCTACGAGCAGTACTTC.

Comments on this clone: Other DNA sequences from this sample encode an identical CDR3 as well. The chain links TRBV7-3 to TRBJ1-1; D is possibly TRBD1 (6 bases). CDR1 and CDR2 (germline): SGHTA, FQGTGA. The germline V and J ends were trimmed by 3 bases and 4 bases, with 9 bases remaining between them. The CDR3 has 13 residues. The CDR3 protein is CASSLTRGTEAFF. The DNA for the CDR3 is TGTGCCAGCAGCTTGACCAGGGGCACTGAAGCTTTCTTT.

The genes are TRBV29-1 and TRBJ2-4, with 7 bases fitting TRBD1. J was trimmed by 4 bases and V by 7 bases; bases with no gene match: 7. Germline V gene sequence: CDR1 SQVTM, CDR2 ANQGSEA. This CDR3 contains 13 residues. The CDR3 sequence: CSGLQTGKNIQYF. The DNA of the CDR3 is TGCAGCGGCCTACAGACAGGGAAAAACATTCAGTACTTC. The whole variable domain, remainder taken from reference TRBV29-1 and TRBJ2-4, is SAVISQKPSRDICQRGTSLTIQCQVDSQVTMMFWYRQQPGQSLTLIATANQGSEATYESGFVIDKFPISRPNLTFSTLTVSNMSPEDSSIYLCSGLQTGKNIQYFGAGTRLSVL.

The CDR3 DNA reads as TGTGCCAGCATCCCACCGGAACGGGGGACCATATATTTT. Translating it yields CASIPPERGTIYF. The rearrangement joins TRBV6-5 to TRBJ1-3; weak D call: TRBD1 (5 bases). The CDR3 loop spans 13 amino acids. V was shortened by 7 bases and J by 10 bases, with 17 bases between the two germline ends. CDR1 is MNHEY, CDR2 SVGAGI, per germline.

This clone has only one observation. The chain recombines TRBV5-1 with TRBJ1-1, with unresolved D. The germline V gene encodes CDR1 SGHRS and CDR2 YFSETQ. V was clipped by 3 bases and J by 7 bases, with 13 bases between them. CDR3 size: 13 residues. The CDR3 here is CASSWQGGNEAFF. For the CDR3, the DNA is TGCGCCAGCAGCTGGCAAGGAGGAAATGAAGCTTTCTTT.

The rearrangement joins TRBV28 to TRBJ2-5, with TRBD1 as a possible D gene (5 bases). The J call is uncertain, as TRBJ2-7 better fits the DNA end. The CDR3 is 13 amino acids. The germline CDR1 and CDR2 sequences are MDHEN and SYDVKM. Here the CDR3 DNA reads TGTGCCAGCAGTTTACAGGGCACCTACGAGCAGTACTTC. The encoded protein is CASSLQGTYEQYF.

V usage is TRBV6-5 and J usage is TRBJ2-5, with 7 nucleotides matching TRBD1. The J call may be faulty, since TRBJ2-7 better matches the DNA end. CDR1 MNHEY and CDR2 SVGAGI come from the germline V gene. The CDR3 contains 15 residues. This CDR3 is CASSYSRGGLNEQYF. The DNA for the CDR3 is TGTGCCAGCAGTTACTCCCGAGGGGGCTTGAACGAGCAGTACTTC.

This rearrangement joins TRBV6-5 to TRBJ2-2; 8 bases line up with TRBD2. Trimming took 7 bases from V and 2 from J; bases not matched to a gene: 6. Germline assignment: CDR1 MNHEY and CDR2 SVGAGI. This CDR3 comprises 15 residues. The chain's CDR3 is CASNPGGGNTGELFF. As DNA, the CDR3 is TGTGCCAGCAACCCCGGGGGGGGAAACACCGGGGAGCTGTTTTTT.

CDR3 in DNA: TGTGCCAGCAGTAACCGAGTCGCTGAAGCTTTCTTT. It codes for CASSNRVAEAFF. J is TRBJ1-1 and V is TRBV2, with no clear D. Trimming shortened V by 5 bases and J by 6 bases, and 10 bases separated the two germline ends. The CDR3 is made up of 12 amino acids. CDR1 is SNHLY and CDR2 is FYNNEI in the germline V gene.